One sample yielded the 23 T cell receptor beta chains listed below, sequenced in a study of blood T cell repertoires in COVID-19 (dated by TCRdb to about 2020). The method behind the library was the immunoSEQ multiplex PCR assay. This is the immuneACCESS table as TCRdb keeps it, with only in-frame sequences that have V and J called. A part of the clones is gone; compared with another copy, unresolved V genes explain less than half, and the rest is unexplained. This sample has 250,000 to 300,000 clones in its table, and around 90% of those were observed once. Clones ranked in the top ten supply about 1.7% of the sample. Sequencing was performed on PBMCs or T cells enriched from blood (not recorded which). The receptors come from a woman aged 40 to 50 who had recovered from COVID-19.

CDR3 in amino acids: CASSPSGGRNNQPQHF. The CDR3 DNA sequence: TGTGCCAGCTCACCATCCGGAGGGCGGAACAATCAGCCCCAGCATTTT. The gene calls are TRBV18 and TRBJ1-5; D is unresolved. V dropped 2 bases and J dropped 3 bases, with 14 bases sitting between them. The CDR3 has 16 amino acids. CDR1 is KGHSH, CDR2 LQKENI, per germline.

This chain links TRBV27 with TRBJ2-5; the match to TRBD2 covers 9 bases. Trimming took 3 bases from V and 0 from J; bases not matched to a gene: 5. This CDR3 has 16 residues. Germline CDR1 reads MNHEY; CDR2 reads SMNVEV (reference sequence). The DNA for the CDR3 is TGTGCCAGCAGTTTCGCCAGCGGGGGGTACCAAGAGACCCAGTACTTC. It encodes CASSFASGGYQETQYF.

This chain links TRBV10-1 with TRBJ1-6, with 9 bases aligning to TRBD1. Germline V gene data show CDR1 as WNHNN and CDR2 as SYGVQD (reference sequence). The CDR3 has 14 residues. V lost 8 bases to trimming and J lost 7 bases; unmatched junction nucleotides: 6. The CDR3 loop is CASRDRESNSPLHF. In DNA, the CDR3 is TGCGCCAGCCGGGACAGGGAATCCAATTCACCCCTCCACTTT.

V and J are TRBV6-5 and TRBJ1-2, with D possibly TRBD1 on 6 matching bases. Germline assignment: CDR1 MNHEY and CDR2 SVGAGI. The CDR3 contains 12 residues. Trimming pared 6 bases from V and 4 bases from J, leaving 9 bases between. The DNA for the CDR3 is TGTGCCAGCAGGACAGGTGTCTATGGCTACACCTTC. Translated, it gives CASRTGVYGYTF.

This clone was recorded only once. The V gene is TRBV7-8, the J gene TRBJ2-1, with D perhaps matching TRBD2 (5 bases). Germline CDR1 and CDR2: SGHVS and FQNEAQ. Trimming took 5 bases from V and 10 from J, leaving 15 bases between them. The CDR3 loop spans 13 amino acids. The CDR3, as DNA: TGTGCCAGCAGCCCTCGAGGTCGGAGGGAGCAGTTCTTC. Protein product: CASSPRGRREQFF.

This sequence joins TRBV10-3 and TRBJ2-7; 8 positions match TRBD2. The CDR3 contains 15 residues. The J segment lost 0 bases and the V segment lost 6 bases, leaving 7 bases of the junction unmatched. CDR1 is ENHRY, CDR2 SYGVKD, per germline. CDR3 nucleotides: TGTGCCATCAGCATAACTAGCGGATCCTCCTACGAGCAGTACTTC. Protein sequence: CAISITSGSSYEQYF.

The chain combines TRBV7-9 with TRBJ2-1; 9 bases agree with TRBD2. The V and J ends lost 3 bases and 2 bases, in that order; junction bases with no gene match: 8. The CDR3 is made up of 17 amino acids. CDR1 is SEHNR, CDR2 FQNEAQ, per germline (reference sequence). The CDR3 region is CASSLRGGQVTYNEQFF. Here the CDR3 DNA reads TGTGCCAGCAGCTTGCGGGGGGGGCAAGTCACCTACAATGAGCAGTTCTTC.

This clone showed up just once. V is TRBV18 and J is TRBJ1-1, with 9 bases fitting TRBD1. The CDR3 spans 16 residues. The V segment lost 6 bases and the J segment 0 bases; nucleotides outside the gene matches: 8. Germline lookup yields CDR1 KGHSH and CDR2 LQKENI. CDR3 nucleotide sequence: TGTGCCAGCTCGCGGGACAGGGAAACTATGAACACTGAAGCTTTCTTT. Protein: CASSRDRETMNTEAFF.

This chain connects TRBV7-9 to TRBJ1-1; D is ambiguous. Germline loops: CDR1 SEHNR, CDR2 FQNEAQ (reference sequence). The CDR3 extends over 11 amino acids. With 4 bases removed from V and 11 bases from J, the gap between germline ends came to 11 bases. CDR3: CASSSPREAFF. CDR3 nucleotide sequence: TGTGCCAGCAGCTCACCGCGGGAGGCTTTCTTT.

The chain combines TRBV12-3 or TRBV12-4 with TRBJ1-2, with D possibly TRBD1 on 6 matching bases. The V end lost 5 bases, the J end lost 4 bases, and 8 bases lay between the germline ends. The length of the CDR3 is 12 residues. The CDR3 sequence: CASSQQGYGYTF. DNA of the CDR3: TGTGCCAGCAGTCAACAGGGCTATGGCTACACCTTC.

This chain joins TRBV5-1 and TRBJ1-1; 7 bases agree with TRBD1. Germline V gene data show CDR1 as SGHRS and CDR2 as YFSETQ. Trimming at V came to 4 bases and at J to 7 bases, leaving 7 bases not matched to a gene. CDR3 size: 13 residues. CDR3 in amino acids: CASSHGQANEAFF. The CDR3, as DNA: TGCGCCAGCAGCCACGGACAGGCCAATGAAGCTTTCTTT.

The CDR3 protein is CASSHSGVYEQYF. In nucleotides, the CDR3 is TGTGCCAGCAGCCACTCAGGGGTTTACGAGCAGTACTTC. The chain joins TRBV3-1 (or the pseudogene TRBV3-2) to TRBJ2-7, with D tentatively TRBD1 (6 bases). The ends were cut back, 3 bases at V and 4 bases at J, with 10 bases in the middle. Germline lookup yields CDR1 LGHDT and CDR2 YNNKEL (reference sequence). This CDR3 has 13 residues.

Concerning this clone itself: Other DNA sequences in the sample encode the same CDR3. The J gene is TRBJ2-5, the V gene TRBV5-1; 7 bases match TRBD1. V dropped 0 bases and J dropped 0; count of bases not matched to a gene: 8. Germline V gene sequence: CDR1 SGHRS, CDR2 YFSETQ. The CDR3 is made up of 17 amino acids. Written as DNA, the CDR3 is TGCGCCAGCAGCTTGGGAGTAGCAGGGGGATACCAAGAGACCCAGTACTTC. This gives the protein CASSLGVAGGYQETQYF.

The chain links TRBV6-5 to TRBJ1-2; 8 nucleotides align to TRBD1. V lost 2 bases and J lost 8; bases outside the gene matches: 7. The CDR3 totals 14 residues. The V gene's germline CDR1 is MNHEY and CDR2 SVGAGI. The CDR3 DNA follows: TGTGCCAGCAGTTACGAGACAGGGGTCGGAGGCTACACCTTC. Translation gives CASSYETGVGGYTF.

Only a few counts were recorded for this clone. The CDR3, as DNA: TGTGCCAGTAGTAACAAGAGGGGGTCCAATGAGCAGTTCTTC. Translating gives CASSNKRGSNEQFF. The gene calls are TRBV19 and TRBJ2-1, with D possibly TRBD1 on 6 matching bases. Deletions cut 4 bases from V and 6 bases from J, with 13 bases between. This CDR3 comprises 14 residues. Germline CDR1 reads LNHDA; CDR2 reads SQIVND (reference sequence).

About this clone: Other DNA variants within this sample encode the same CDR3. The chain employs TRBV18 and TRBJ1-1; maybe TRBD1 (5 bases). The length of the CDR3 is 13 residues. Per the germline V gene, CDR1 is KGHSH and CDR2 is LQKENI. The germline V and J ends were trimmed by 6 bases and 5 bases, with 13 bases remaining between them. Here the CDR3 reads CASSRGGGTEAFF. The DNA of the CDR3 is TGTGCCAGCTCGCGGGGGGGAGGAACTGAAGCTTTCTTT.

The chain has TRBV3-1 (or the pseudogene TRBV3-2) and TRBJ2-1; D is ambiguous. The CDR3 is 14 amino acids. V lost 4 bases to trimming and J lost 1 base, with 8 bases between them. Germline V gene data show CDR1 as LGHDT and CDR2 as YNNKEL (reference sequence). The CDR3 is CASSLDASYNEQFF. For the CDR3, the DNA is TGTGCCAGCAGCCTAGATGCGTCCTACAATGAGCAGTTCTTC.

J is TRBJ1-2 and V is TRBV5-4; TRBD1 matches at 9 bases. Germline-derived CDR1 and CDR2 are SGHNT and YYREEE (reference sequence). The CDR3 is 13 amino acids. With V trimmed by 4 bases and J by 6 bases, 4 bases remained unmatched. The CDR3 loop is CASSRTGADGYTF. Here the CDR3 DNA reads TGTGCCAGCAGCCGGACAGGGGCGGATGGCTACACCTTC.

This chain links TRBV20-1 with TRBJ1-2, with D unresolved. Between the trimmed V and J ends, which lost 3 bases and 5 bases, there was a span of 19 bases. This CDR3 contains 15 residues. CDR1 is DFQATT, CDR2 SNEGSKA, per germline (reference sequence). CDR3 sequence: CSASTPREEQYGYTF. The CDR3 DNA follows: TGCAGTGCTAGTACCCCCCGGGAGGAGCAGTATGGCTACACCTTC.

This clone has a handful of counts. V is TRBV7-2 and J is TRBJ2-1; TRBD2 aligns across 8 bases. CDR1 is SGHTA, CDR2 FQGNSA, per germline. V trimming: 5 bases; J trimming: 9 bases; junction bases outside the gene matches: 3. The CDR3 covers 12 residues. The CDR3 reads CASSPAGGEQFF. The CDR3 DNA reads TGTGCCAGCAGCCCCGCGGGGGGTGAGCAGTTCTTC.

V gene TRBV9 combines with J gene TRBJ2-3; 8 nucleotides align to TRBD2. CDR1 is SGDLS, CDR2 YYNGEE, per germline. CDR3 length: 17 residues. After removal of 0 bases from V and 2 bases from J, the junction contained 8 bases not matched to a gene. CDR3 nucleotides: TGTGCCAGCAGCGTAGGTGGCGGGAGGACTCTCACAGATACGCAGTATTTT. Its translation is CASSVGGGRTLTDTQYF.

The chain joins TRBV7-2 to TRBJ2-7, with D perhaps TRBD1 (5 bases). This CDR3 is built from 14 residues. The ends were cut back, 1 base at V and 4 bases at J, with 11 bases in the middle. Per germline, CDR1 SGHTA and CDR2 FQGNSA. The CDR3 sequence is CASSLDRFSYEQYF. The CDR3 DNA follows: TGTGCCAGCAGCTTAGACAGGTTCTCTTACGAGCAGTACTTC.

This rearrangement joins TRBV30 to TRBJ1-4; 7 bases fit TRBD1. Trimming at V came to 3 bases and at J to 0 bases, leaving 16 bases not matched to a gene. The CDR3 covers 19 residues. The germline CDR1 and CDR2 sequences are GTSNPN and SVGIG (reference sequence). CDR3 region: CAWRGGRQGALTTNEKLFF. DNA of the CDR3: TGTGCCTGGAGAGGGGGGAGACAGGGAGCCCTCACAACTAATGAAAAACTGTTTTTT.